This TCR beta chain was captured by sequencing in a study of cytomegalovirus exposure and HLA in healthy donors. General study findings and limits: Some public TCRs appeared in many individuals, while most sequences were rare.

CDR1 and CDR2 from the germline V gene are MGHRA and YSYEKL. CDR3 length: 15 amino acids. The ends lost 4 bases at V and 1 base at J; junction bases unmatched: 0. Remarks on this clone: Antigen unknown.

The repertoire was sequenced with immunoSEQ multiplex PCR; TCRdb's copy has only in-frame clones and lacks some. Altogether about 160,000 clones are present, about 88% being singletons, with the ten largest covering approximately 3%. The specimen sequenced was PBMCs. This receptor was obtained from a man between 18 and 29 years old in good health and CMV-seronegative. The gene calls are TRBV4-1 and TRBJ2-2; 10 positions agree with TRBD2. CDR3 in DNA: TGCGCCAGCAGCCTAGCGGGGGGGAACACCGGGGAGCTGTTTTTT. It encodes CASSLAGGNTGELFF.